This TCR beta chain was documented in a study of identical twins. Through template switching, a universal primer site was introduced, and the cDNA contained unique molecular identifiers. TCRdb analysed the 5' RACE reads with MiXCR anew, one entry per CDR3 protein. The table lists roughly 500,000 distinct CDR3 sequences, less than 25% of them singletons. Each donor (without exception) was a healthy Caucasian. This same sample was also part of a study on T cells expressing NK-cell markers. That source adds: Eight donors were sequenced, of whom seven were HCMV-seropositive, while the remaining one was HCMV-seronegative. It was still unclear whether expanded NKG2C+ T cell clones were HCMV specific.

The specimen was CD4+ T cells sorted from blood. The TCR was taken from a woman between 18 and 30 years old in good health.

CDR3: CASSTKTRGRQTGELFF. The CDR3 nucleotides read TGTGCCAGCAGCACTAAAACAAGGGGGCGGCAGACCGGGGAGCTGTTTTTT. The chain employs TRBV6-1 and TRBJ2-2; 7 bases match TRBD1. CDR3 size: 17 residues. V shed 6 bases and J 5 bases; nucleotides not matched to a gene: 15. Germline loops: CDR1 MNHNS, CDR2 SASEGT.